These T cell receptor beta chains were read from a single sample in a study of T cell clones after liver transplantation. Clones were read by immunoSEQ multiplex PCR, and TCRdb kept only the in-frame ones, dropping some. Here the sample spans fewer than 25,000 clones, over 80% being singletons. Sequencing used CD8+ T cells from blood, obtained before liver transplant. All receptors come from a human donor who received a liver transplant. The CDR3 runs from the conserved cysteine through the conserved F or W. The D gene is left open where the match is weak. Not every row has a clone size; where given, it reads once, few, many or a size class.

D gene | J gene | V gene | clone size | CDR3 protein | CDR3 DNA
NA | TRBJ1-1 | TRBV4-1 | once | CASSQDDRTNEAFF | TGCGCCAGCAGCCAAGATGACAGAACGAATGAAGCTTTCTTT
NA | TRBJ1-1 | TRBV12-5 | NA | CASGPGNTEAFF | TGTGCTAGTGGTCCAGGGAACACTGAAGCTTTCTTT
NA | TRBJ2-7 | TRBV4-1 | NA | CASSPTHEGVYEQYF | TGCGCCAGCAGCCCCACTCATGAGGGAGTATACGAGCAGTACTTC
NA | TRBJ1-1 | TRBV7-2 | NA | CASSLGPGVGDAEAFF | TGTGCCAGCAGCTTAGGTCCGGGTGTCGGGGACGCTGAAGCTTTCTTT
TRBD1 | TRBJ2-7 | TRBV28 | NA | CASSDRGSYEQYF | TGTGCCAGCAGCGACAGGGGGTCCTACGAGCAGTACTTC
NA | TRBJ1-1 | TRBV11-3 | NA | CASSAQSTEAFF | TGTGCCAGCAGCGCGCAGTCCACTGAAGCTTTCTTT
NA | TRBJ1-1 | TRBV7-2 | NA | CASSLKKGMAFF | TGTGCCAGCAGCTTAAAAAAGGGTATGGCTTTCTTT
NA | TRBJ1-2 | TRBV27 | NA | CASRQTLGYGYTF | TGTGCCAGCAGACAGACCTTAGGATATGGCTACACCTTC
NA | TRBJ1-5 | TRBV7-3 | NA | CASSSTTGLNQPQHF | TGTGCCAGCAGCTCTACAACAGGGCTCAATCAGCCCCAGCATTTT
TRBD1 | TRBJ2-7 | TRBV27 | once | CASSLYPGGHYEQYF | TGTGCCAGCAGTTTATATCCAGGGGGCCACTACGAGCAGTACTTC
TRBD1 | TRBJ2-7 | TRBV4-1 | few | CASSQGQGAYEQYF | TGCGCCAGCAGCCAAGGACAGGGGGCGTACGAGCAGTACTTC
NA | TRBJ2-7 | TRBV6-1 | NA | CASSDKSDSYEQYF | TGTGCCAGCAGTGACAAGTCAGACTCCTACGAGCAGTACTTC
NA | TRBJ1-5 | TRBV9 | NA | CASSVGGGNQPQHF | TGTGCCAGCAGCGTAGGAGGAGGCAATCAGCCCCAGCATTTT
NA | TRBJ1-1 | TRBV28 | NA | CASSPSDTTEAFF | TGTGCCAGCAGTCCCTCGGACACCACTGAAGCTTTCTTT
TRBD2 | TRBJ2-5 | TRBV11-2 | NA | CASSLGGRVYETQYF | TGTGCCAGCAGCTTAGGTGGGAGGGTTTACGAGACCCAGTACTTC
NA | TRBJ2-3 | TRBV6-5 | NA | CASSYGAVSTDTQYF | TGTGCCAGCAGTTACGGCGCGGTCAGCACAGATACGCAGTATTTT
TRBD1 | TRBJ2-7 | TRBV5-1 | NA | CASSPWAGTGISYEQYF | TGCGCCAGCAGCCCATGGGCCGGGACAGGGATCTCCTACGAGCAGTACTTC
NA | TRBJ2-7 | TRBV6-1 | NA | CASSDGGLGYEQYF | TGTGCCAGCAGTGATGGGGGGCTCGGGTACGAGCAGTACTTC
NA | TRBJ1-2 | TRBV29-1 | medium-sized | CSATITLPDRPYGYTF | TGCAGCGCTACCATCACCCTCCCCGACAGACCCTATGGCTACACCTTC
TRBD2 | TRBJ2-3 | TRBV28 | NA | CASSLGAGEADTQYF | TGTGCCAGCAGCCTTGGGGCGGGAGAAGCAGATACGCAGTATTTT
NA | TRBJ1-3 | TRBV9 | few | CASSVETGSGNTIYF | TGTGCCAGCAGCGTAGAGACAGGCTCTGGAAACACCATATATTTT
NA | TRBJ1-2 | TRBV27 | NA | CASSFGGGSGLYGYTF | TGTGCCAGCAGTTTTGGTGGGGGTTCGGGCCTCTATGGCTACACCTTC
NA | TRBJ1-1 | TRBV9 | NA | CASSEVNTEAFF | TGTGCCAGCAGCGAGGTGAACACTGAAGCTTTCTTT
NA | TRBJ1-5 | TRBV9 | NA | CASSVGIGAHVTNQPQHF | TGTGCCAGCAGCGTAGGGATAGGGGCTCACGTCACTAATCAGCCCCAGCATTTT
NA | TRBJ2-7 | TRBV19 | NA | CASSIGQGGGYEQYF | TGTGCCAGTAGTATCGGACAGGGAGGGGGTTACGAGCAGTACTTC
NA | TRBJ2-7 | TRBV5-6 | NA | CASSPRDSPYEQYF | TGTGCCAGCAGCCCGCGGGACAGCCCCTACGAGCAGTACTTC
NA | TRBJ2-7 | TRBV9 | NA | CASSVARGSGYEQYF | TGTGCCAGCAGCGTAGCTCGGGGGAGTGGTTACGAGCAGTACTTC
TRBD1 | TRBJ1-1 | TRBV19 | NA | CASMGTGWENTEAFF | TGTGCCAGTATGGGGACAGGGTGGGAGAACACTGAAGCTTTCTTT
NA | TRBJ2-3 | TRBV6-5 | NA | CASTPVMLSADTQYF | TGTGCCAGCACCCCGGTAATGCTATCCGCAGATACGCAGTATTTT
NA | TRBJ1-5 | TRBV28 | NA | CASSLSGGERQPQHF | TGTGCCAGCAGTTTATCGGGGGGAGAACGTCAGCCCCAGCATTTT
NA | TRBJ2-1 | TRBV4-2 | NA | CASSHLGTSSSYNEQFF | TGTGCCAGCAGTCATCTCGGGACGTCTAGCTCCTACAATGAGCAGTTCTTC
NA | TRBJ2-2 | TRBV30 | NA | CARRGRNTGELFF | TGTGCCCGTAGGGGCCGGAACACCGGGGAGCTGTTTTTT
NA | TRBJ2-5 | TRBV7-9 | NA | CASSLADGGETQYF | TGTGCCAGCAGCTTAGCGGACGGGGGAGAGACCCAGTACTTC
NA | TRBJ1-1 | TRBV5-4 | NA | CASSWGLNTEAFF | TGTGCCAGCAGCTGGGGACTGAACACTGAAGCTTTCTTT
NA | TRBJ2-2 | TRBV7-9 | NA | CASSFGNTGELFF | TGTGCCAGCAGCTTCGGAAACACCGGGGAGCTGTTTTTT
NA | TRBJ2-7 | TRBV4-1 | NA | CASSQEGRGSYEQYF | TGCGCCAGCAGCCAAGAGGGCCGAGGGTCCTACGAGCAGTACTTC
TRBD1 | TRBJ2-7 | TRBV27 | NA | CASSSSRTGLYEQYF | TGTGCCAGCAGTTCCTCCCGGACAGGGTTGTACGAGCAGTACTTC
TRBD1 | TRBJ1-1 | TRBV11-2 | NA | CASSLSPWDRSPMNTEAFF | TGTGCCAGCAGCTTATCCCCGTGGGACAGGTCGCCTATGAACACTGAAGCTTTCTTT
NA | TRBJ1-5 | TRBV7-3 | NA | CASSLGAGDNQPQHF | TGTGCCAGCAGCTTAGGAGCAGGGGACAATCAGCCCCAGCATTTT
TRBD2 | TRBJ2-1 | TRBV7-6 | NA | CASSSGLAGYEQFF | TGTGCCAGCAGCTCCGGACTAGCGGGATATGAGCAGTTCTTC